The 30 T cell receptor beta chains given below trace back to one sample, sequenced in a study of cytomegalovirus exposure and HLA in healthy donors. The PCR had 60 Vbeta and 13 Jbeta primers. The table came from immunoSEQ multiplex PCR; TCRdb's copy has only in-frame clones and leaves some out. The data show around 90,000 clones, around 85% seen once. Sequenced sample: PBMCs. These TCRs come from a man aged 40-49 years in good health and CMV-seropositive.

The chain recombines TRBV6-6 with TRBJ1-2; 7 bases match TRBD1. CDR3 size: 15 residues. In germline, CDR1 is MNHNY, CDR2 SVGAGI (reference sequence). Trimming cost V 6 bases and J 1 base; bases outside gene matches: 8. CDR3 DNA sequence: TGTGCCAGCAGCAAACCGGGACAGATTAACTATGGCTACACCTTC. Amino acid sequence: CASSKPGQINYGYTF.

The CDR3 DNA sequence: TGTGCCAGCAGGGGTAGCGGTTCCTACGAGCAGTACTTC. Translating gives CASRGSGSYEQYF. The J gene is TRBJ2-7, the V gene TRBV28, with D tentatively TRBD2 (6 bases). The germline V gene has CDR1 MDHEN and CDR2 SYDVKM. The V gene lost 6 bases and the J gene lost 1 base, with 10 bases spanning the gap. This CDR3 has 13 amino acids.

The chain recombines TRBV6-5 with TRBJ2-7, with 10 bases matching TRBD1. CDR3 size: 15 residues. CDR1 MNHEY and CDR2 SVGAGI come from the germline V gene. V gave up 5 bases and J gave up 2 bases; unmatched junction bases: 6. The CDR3 reads CASSGYGTGAYEQYF. The DNA of the CDR3 is TGTGCCAGCAGTGGCTATGGGACAGGGGCCTACGAGCAGTACTTC.

The J gene is TRBJ2-7, the V gene TRBV11-2, with TRBD1 matching over 8 bases. The length of the CDR3 is 16 residues. Germline CDR1 is SGHAT and CDR2 is FQNNGV. The V gene end was trimmed by 4 bases and the J gene end by 0 bases; junction bases not matched to a gene: 8. Here the CDR3 reads CASSSIQGVDSYEQYF. CDR3 nucleotide sequence: TGTGCCAGCAGCTCAATACAGGGGGTTGACTCCTACGAGCAGTACTTC.

The CDR3 here is CASSLSGASYNEQFF. The CDR3 DNA sequence: TGTGCCAGCAGCTTATCAGGGGCTTCCTACAATGAGCAGTTCTTC. The J gene is TRBJ2-1, the V gene TRBV7-9, with D possibly TRBD1 on 6 matching bases. Germline assignment: CDR1 SEHNR and CDR2 FQNEAQ (reference sequence). The CDR3 consists of 15 residues. V was cut by 2 bases and J by 1 base, with 9 bases left in between.

The gene calls are TRBV29-1 and TRBJ2-7, with D perhaps matching TRBD2 (5 bases). The CDR3 length is 13 residues. Trimming left V 7 bases short and J 1 base short, with 14 bases between. Germline CDR1 and CDR2: SQVTM and ANQGSEA. CDR3 loop: CSASNRGSYEQYF. CDR3 bases: TGCAGCGCATCCAATCGGGGATCCTACGAGCAGTACTTC.

V and J are TRBV18 and TRBJ2-1; D is undetermined. This CDR3 spans 11 amino acids. Per germline, CDR1 KGHSH and CDR2 LQKENI. Trimming removed 3 bases at V and 7 bases at J, with 4 bases between. CDR3 DNA sequence: TGTGCCAGCTCACCGAGGAATGAGCAGTTCTTC. It translates to CASSPRNEQFF. Complete variable domain (other parts from reference TRBV18 and TRBJ2-1): NAGVMQNPRHLVRRRGQEARLRCSPMKGHSHVYWYRQLPEEGLKFMVYLQKENIIDESGMPKERFSAEFPKEGPSILRIQQVVRGDSAAYFCASSPRNEQFFGPGTRLTVL.

The chain recombines TRBV5-1 with TRBJ2-7; the match to TRBD2 covers 14 bases. The CDR3 length is 15 residues. After removal of 4 bases from V and 3 bases from J, the junction contained 3 bases not matched to a gene. Germline loops: CDR1 SGHRS, CDR2 YFSETQ. The DNA of the CDR3 is TGCGCCAGCAGCCTAGGGACTAGCGGGAGCTACGAGCAGTACTTC. Protein product: CASSLGTSGSYEQYF.

The V and J genes are TRBV5-1 and TRBJ2-7, with D maybe TRBD1 (6 bases). CDR3 length: 17 amino acids. The V end was cut by 0 bases, the J end by 0 bases, with 16 bases between. CDR1 and CDR2 from the germline V gene are SGHRS and YFSETQ. The CDR3: CASSLGQQGSSSYEQYF. The CDR3 DNA follows: TGCGCCAGCAGCTTGGGACAACAGGGCTCAAGCTCCTACGAGCAGTACTTC.

The V call is TRBV18, the J call TRBJ1-1; D gene unclear. CDR1 KGHSH and CDR2 LQKENI come from the germline V gene. There are 14 residues in the CDR3. Between the trimmed V and J ends, which lost 3 bases and 1 base, there was a span of 9 bases. In DNA, the CDR3 is TGTGCCAGCTCACCTCAGGCAGCGAACACTGAAGCTTTCTTT. It translates to CASSPQAANTEAFF.

This rearrangement joins TRBV11-2 to TRBJ2-5; 8 bases agree with TRBD2. V lost 4 bases to trimming and J lost 1 base; unmatched junction nucleotides: 5. CDR1 SGHAT and CDR2 FQNNGV come from the germline V gene. The CDR3 runs 15 residues. The CDR3 DNA follows: TGTGCCAGCAGCTCGCGGGGGGCTCGCCAAGAGACCCAGTACTTC. This encodes CASSSRGARQETQYF.

V usage is TRBV7-8 and J usage is TRBJ2-5; D might be TRBD2 (6 bases). The DNA end is more similar to TRBJ2-7, so the J call may be wrong. Germline V gene sequence: CDR1 SGHVS, CDR2 FQNEAQ. The CDR3 covers 14 residues. CDR3 in DNA: TGTGCCAGCAGCAAAACTTCCGGGAGCTACGAGCAGTACTTC. This sequence encodes CASSKTSGSYEQYF.

The chain carries TRBV29-1 and TRBJ2-4, with D unclear. Germline V gene data show CDR1 as SQVTM and CDR2 as ANQGSEA. Trimming took off 4 bases at V and 9 bases at J, with 13 bases between the two ends. The CDR3 spans 12 residues. CDR3 bases: TGCAGCGTTGGGCCAAGAGGCGGCATTCAGTACTTC. Translated: CSVGPRGGIQYF.

CDR3 coding DNA: TGTGCCAGCAAAATCCAGGCCTCGAACACCGGGGAGCTGTTTTTT. Its translation is CASKIQASNTGELFF. The chain carries TRBV2 and TRBJ2-2; unclear D gene. The CDR3 loop spans 15 amino acids. The germline V gene has CDR1 SNHLY and CDR2 FYNNEI. The V and J ends lost 7 bases and 0 bases respectively, with 12 bases between them.

CDR3 amino acids: CASSLRTGNTEAFF. In nucleotides, the CDR3 is TGTGCCAGCAGTTTAAGGACAGGGAACACTGAAGCTTTCTTT. The chain recombines TRBV7-6 with TRBJ1-1, with 7 bases lining up with TRBD1. The CDR3 covers 14 residues. V was pared by 6 bases and J by 1 base, with 5 bases of the junction left unmatched. The germline CDR1 and CDR2 sequences are SGHVS and FNYEAQ.

This clone showed up just once. This CDR3 reads CASSLAGGSYNSPLHF. The CDR3 region has the DNA TGTGCCAGCAGCTTGGCCGGGGGCTCCTATAATTCACCCCTCCACTTT. J is TRBJ1-6 and V is TRBV5-6; the D gene is possibly TRBD1 (5 bases). The CDR3 sequence is 16 residues long. With 0 bases removed from V and 0 bases from J, the gap between germline ends came to 7 bases. The V gene's germline CDR1 is SGHDT and CDR2 YYEEEE.

V gene TRBV5-1 combines with J gene TRBJ2-5, with a weak D call TRBD2 (6 bases). The end of the DNA aligns better with TRBJ2-7, so the J call may be wrong. The germline V gene has CDR1 SGHRS and CDR2 YFSETQ. The CDR3 spans 16 residues. CDR3 nucleotide sequence: TGCGCCAGCAGCTCGGGCCAGAGAACGGGAGCGGACGAGCAGTACTTC. Translation: CASSSGQRTGADEQYF.

This chain connects TRBV19 to TRBJ2-2; 10 bases are shared with TRBD1. V trimming: 3 bases; J trimming: 5 bases; junction bases outside the gene matches: 6. The CDR3 loop spans 16 amino acids. CDR1 LNHDA and CDR2 SQIVND come from the germline V gene (reference sequence). The CDR3 DNA sequence: TGTGCCAGTAGTATTGGGACAGGGGCTGGAACCGGGGAGCTGTTTTTT. Translated, it gives CASSIGTGAGTGELFF.

The V gene is TRBV5-4, the J gene TRBJ2-1; possible D gene TRBD2, 6 bases. Deletions cut 4 bases from V and 3 bases from J, with 20 bases between. The germline V gene has CDR1 SGHNT and CDR2 YYREEE (reference sequence). This CDR3 spans 17 amino acids. The CDR3 reads CASSLGGGSMGYNEQFF. The CDR3 DNA sequence: TGTGCCAGCAGCCTTGGTGGAGGGAGTATGGGCTACAATGAGCAGTTCTTC.

This chain uses TRBV19 with TRBJ2-5, with TRBD2 matching over 11 bases. This CDR3 has 16 residues. J gave up 4 bases and V 1 base, and 5 bases lay outside the gene matches. The germline CDR1 and CDR2 sequences are LNHDA and SQIVND (reference sequence). The CDR3 sequence is CASSIGLAGGLETQYF. Here the CDR3 DNA reads TGTGCCAGTAGTATAGGTCTAGCGGGGGGCTTAGAGACCCAGTACTTC.

V and J are TRBV6-5 and TRBJ2-2; perhaps TRBD1 as D (6 bases). V was shortened by 6 bases and J by 2 bases, with 10 bases between the two germline ends. The CDR3 is 14 residues long. Per germline, CDR1 MNHEY and CDR2 SVGAGI. The CDR3 DNA follows: TGTGCCAGCAGGTCGGACAGAAACACCGGGGAGCTGTTTTTT. Residues: CASRSDRNTGELFF.

This chain connects TRBV6-1 to TRBJ2-5, with 8 positions matching TRBD2. V was clipped by 5 bases and J by 3 bases; unmatched bases: 5. The CDR3 sequence is 14 residues long. Germline V CDR1 and CDR2: MNHNS, SASEGT. CDR3 nucleotides: TGTGCCAGCAGTACGGGGACTAGTAAAGAGACCCAGTACTTC. The encoded protein is CASSTGTSKETQYF.

This chain's CDR3 is CASSARGGYGSGNTIYF. CDR3 DNA sequence: TGTGCCAGCAGCGCTCGAGGGGGCTATGGGTCTGGAAACACCATATATTTT. The V call is TRBV4-2, the J call TRBJ1-3, with 7 bases aligning to TRBD1. The junction had 11 bases not matched to a gene; V was cut back by 5 bases and J by 1 base. Per the germline V gene, CDR1 is LGHNA and CDR2 is YNFKEQ. The CDR3 sequence is 17 residues long.

This sequence joins TRBV11-2 and TRBJ2-1; D is unclear. Germline CDR1 is SGHAT and CDR2 is FQNNGV. V was trimmed by 1 base and J by 6 bases, leaving 7 bases between them. The CDR3 totals 13 residues. The CDR3 sequence: CASSLVQTNEQFF. CDR3 nucleotide sequence: TGTGCCAGCAGCTTAGTACAAACCAATGAGCAGTTCTTC.

A word on this clone: No conserved phenylalanine or tryptophan ends this CDR3, so it is likely a read error. It is unclear where the CDR3 begins or ends on the DNA, so no DNA is shown, and the CDR3 is as TCRdb lists it. The rearrangement links TRBV28 to TRBJ1-6; TRBD1 is the table's D call, not checked against the DNA. Germline V gene sequence: CDR1 MDHEN, CDR2 SYDVKM. The CDR3 is 11 amino acids in total, end residues counted. The CDR3 spells CASAAGTGQFL.

The V and J genes are TRBV4-1 and TRBJ2-7; TRBD2 matches 9 bases. V lost 0 bases to trimming and J lost 2 bases; unmatched junction nucleotides: 5. The CDR3 contains 16 residues. The germline V gene has CDR1 MGHRA and CDR2 YSYEKL. CDR3 nucleotides: TGCGCCAGCAGCCAAGACTTGGCGGGGGGGACCTACGAGCAGTACTTC. The encoded protein is CASSQDLAGGTYEQYF.

The chain is built from TRBV27 and TRBJ1-2; perhaps TRBD1 as D (6 bases). V was trimmed by 5 bases and J by 8 bases, leaving 21 bases between them. The germline gives CDR1 MNHEY, CDR2 SMNVEV (reference sequence). This CDR3 region has 15 residues. CDR3 DNA sequence: TGTGCCAGCAGTCCCTCGGGACATCAGGGTTGGGGCTACACCTTC. This sequence encodes CASSPSGHQGWGYTF.

There are a few counts of this clone. The chain recombines TRBV28 with TRBJ1-2; TRBD1 matches 8 bases. The germline gives CDR1 MDHEN, CDR2 SYDVKM. After removal of 3 bases from V and 8 bases from J, the junction contained 8 bases not matched to a gene. This CDR3 region has 14 residues. Here the CDR3 reads CASSFPQGAMGYTF. CDR3 DNA sequence: TGTGCCAGCAGTTTCCCCCAGGGGGCAATGGGCTACACCTTC.

This clone has just a few counts. The rearrangement joins TRBV19 to TRBJ2-3, with a weak D call TRBD2 (6 bases). V lost 8 bases and J 1 base, leaving 16 bases between the germline ends. CDR1 and CDR2 (germline): LNHDA, SQIVND (reference sequence). The CDR3 has 15 amino acids. CDR3 amino acids: CASLRGRLGTDTQYF. The CDR3 DNA follows: TGTGCCAGTCTTCGTGGGAGGCTCGGCACAGATACGCAGTATTTT.

This CDR3 reads CASSTQLGMGSAHNEQFF. CDR3 in DNA: TGCGCCAGCAGTACTCAATTGGGTATGGGGAGCGCCCACAATGAGCAGTTCTTC. V gene TRBV10-2 combines with J gene TRBJ2-1; perhaps TRBD2 as D (5 bases). Germline V lookup: CDR1 WSHSY, CDR2 SAAADI. The CDR3 sequence is 18 residues long. Trimming took off 5 bases at V and 5 bases at J, with 25 bases between the two ends.